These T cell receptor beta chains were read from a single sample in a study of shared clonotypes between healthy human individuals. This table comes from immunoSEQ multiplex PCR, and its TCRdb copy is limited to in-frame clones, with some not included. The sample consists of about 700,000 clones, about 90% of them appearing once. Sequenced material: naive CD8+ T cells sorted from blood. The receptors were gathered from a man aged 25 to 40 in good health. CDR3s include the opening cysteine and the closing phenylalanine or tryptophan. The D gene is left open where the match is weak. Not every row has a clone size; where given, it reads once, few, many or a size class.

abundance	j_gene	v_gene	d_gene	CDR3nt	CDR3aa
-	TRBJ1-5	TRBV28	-	TGTGCCAGCATTCAGGGGCCGAGTGGGGATCAGCCCCAGCATTTT	CASIQGPSGDQPQHF
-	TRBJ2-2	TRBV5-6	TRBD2	TGTGCCAGCACCCCTACCGCGGGAGGGAACACCGGGGAGCTGTTTTTT	CASTPTAGGNTGELFF
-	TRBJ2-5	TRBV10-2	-	TGCGCCAGCAGTCTTGGACGGAACCAAGAGACCCAGTACTTC	CASSLGRNQETQYF
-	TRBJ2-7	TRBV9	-	TGTGCCAGCAGCGTGGGGGGATCCCGCTACGAGCAGTACTTC	CASSVGGSRYEQYF
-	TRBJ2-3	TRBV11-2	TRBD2	TGTGCCAGCAGCTCATTAGCGGGTACTAGCACAGATACGCAGTATTTT	CASSSLAGTSTDTQYF
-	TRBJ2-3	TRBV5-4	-	TGTGCCAGCAGCGCAGGTGGTGCGGTCCCTAGCACAGATACGCAGTATTTT	CASSAGGAVPSTDTQYF
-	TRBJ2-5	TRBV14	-	TGTGCCAGCAGCCAGAGCCAAGAGACCCAGTACTTC	CASSQSQETQYF
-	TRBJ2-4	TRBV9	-	TGTGCCAGCAGCACAGGGGGGGAGAACATTCAGTACTTC	CASSTGGENIQYF
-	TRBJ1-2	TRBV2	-	TGTGCCAGCAACCCCATGGAGGGGCGGGCCATTTATGGCTACACCTTC	CASNPMEGRAIYGYTF
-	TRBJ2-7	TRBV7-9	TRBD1	TGTGCCAGCAGCTTAGACAGGGGGGATCTCGAGCAGTACTTC	CASSLDRGDLEQYF
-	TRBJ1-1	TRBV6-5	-	TGTGCCAGCAGCGTACAGGGTCGAGCTTTCTTT	CASSVQGRAFF
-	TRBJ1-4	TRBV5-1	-	TGCGCCAGCAGCTTCGGCGGGGTGACTAATGAAAAACTGTTTTTT	CASSFGGVTNEKLFF
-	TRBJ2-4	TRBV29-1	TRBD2	TGCAGCGTTGAAGGCTCCCAAGCGGGAGGGCCCGACATTCAGTACTTC	CSVEGSQAGGPDIQYF
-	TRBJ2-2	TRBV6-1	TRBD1	TGTGCCAGCAGTGCTAAGGCCTCACTCAGGGGGCGTTTGAACACCGGGGAGCTGTTTTTT	CASSAKASLRGRLNTGELFF
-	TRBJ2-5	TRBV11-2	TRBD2	TGTGCCAGCAGCTTAGATATATTTCTAGCGGGAGAACTAGGAGAGACCCAGTACTTC	CASSLDIFLAGELGETQYF
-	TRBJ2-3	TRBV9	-	TGTGCCAGCAGCGGGGGACCACCGATCACAGATACGCAGTATTTT	CASSGGPPITDTQYF
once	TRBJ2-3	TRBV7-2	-	TGTGCCAGCAGCTTAGCCCCCGGGAGCGCAGATACGCAGTATTTT	CASSLAPGSADTQYF
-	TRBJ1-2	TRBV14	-	TGTGCCAGCAGCCAAGTTCGCGGGCGGGGCTACACCTTC	CASSQVRGRGYTF
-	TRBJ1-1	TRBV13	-	TGTGCCAGCAGCTTAAACACTGAAGCTTTCTTT	CASSLNTEAFF
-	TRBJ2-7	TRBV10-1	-	TGCGCCACGGCCCGGACGGACAACTACGAGCAGTACTTC	CATARTDNYEQYF
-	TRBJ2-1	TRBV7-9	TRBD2	TGTGCCAGCAGGTGGACTAGCGGCAATGAGCAGTTCTTC	CASRWTSGNEQFF
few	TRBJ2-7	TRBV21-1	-	TGTGCCCGCGGACAGGAAGGGTACGAGCAGTACTTC	CARGQEGYEQYF
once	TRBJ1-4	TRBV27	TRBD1	TGTGCCAGCAGTTTAACGACAGGGGAAAAACTGTTTTTT	CASSLTTGEKLFF
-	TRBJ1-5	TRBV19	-	TGTGCCAGTAGTATAGATGTTGGGGATCAGCCCCAGCATTTT	CASSIDVGDQPQHF
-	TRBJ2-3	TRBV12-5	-	TGTGCTAGTGGTTTGGCCTCTAGGGATACGCAGTATTTT	CASGLASRDTQYF
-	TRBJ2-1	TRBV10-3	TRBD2	TGTGCCATCAGCCGGACTAGCGGGGCCTACAATGAGCAGTTCTTC	CAISRTSGAYNEQFF
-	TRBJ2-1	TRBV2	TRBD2	TGTGCCAGCAGCGCGAGCATAGCGGGGCCCCACTACAATGAGCAGTTCTTC	CASSASIAGPHYNEQFF
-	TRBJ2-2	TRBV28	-	TGTGCCAGCAGTCACTTGCAGCTCACCGGGGAGCTGTTTTTT	CASSHLQLTGELFF
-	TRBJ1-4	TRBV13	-	TGTGCCAGCAGCGCAGGGGAGTCGGAAAAACTGTTTTTT	CASSAGESEKLFF
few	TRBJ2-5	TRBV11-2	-	TGTGCCAGCAGCTCCGGAGAAGGGGCAGAGACCCAGTACTTC	CASSSGEGAETQYF
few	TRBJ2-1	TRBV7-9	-	TGTGCCAGCACTAACAGCGTGACCTACAATGAGCAGTTCTTC	CASTNSVTYNEQFF
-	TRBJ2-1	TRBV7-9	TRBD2	TGTGCCAGCAGCTATACCGGGACTAGCGGCGATGAGCAGTTCTTC	CASSYTGTSGDEQFF
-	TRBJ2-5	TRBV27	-	TGTGCCAGCAGTTTACGACAGCAGTACCAAGAGACCCAGTACTTC	CASSLRQQYQETQYF
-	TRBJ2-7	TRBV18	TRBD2	TGTGCCAGCTCACCAAGTCCGGCGGGAGTTTCCTACGAGCAGTACTTC	CASSPSPAGVSYEQYF
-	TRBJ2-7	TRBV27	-	TGTGCCAGCAGTTTTTCAAGGTTAAGGGATTACGAGCAGTACTTC	CASSFSRLRDYEQYF
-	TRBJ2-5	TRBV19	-	TGTGCCAGTAGTATGGAATTGCGGCTGGGAGAGACCCAGTACTTC	CASSMELRLGETQYF
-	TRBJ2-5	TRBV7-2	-	TGTGCCAGCAGCTTGGGTCTCCTGGAGACCCAGTACTTC	CASSLGLLETQYF
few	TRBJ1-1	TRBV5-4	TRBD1	TGTGCCAGCAGCGATACAGGGGCCACTGAAGCTTTCTTT	CASSDTGATEAFF
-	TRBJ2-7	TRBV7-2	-	TGTGCCAGCAGCTTACTAACCCCCAATATACGGTACTTC	CASSLLTPNIRYF
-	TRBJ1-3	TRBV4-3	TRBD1	TGCGCCAGCAGCCAAGAAGGACAGGGGGCTGGAAACACCATATATTTT	CASSQEGQGAGNTIYF
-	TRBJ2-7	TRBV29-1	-	TGCAGCGTTGAACTCGTGGGCAGGGAGGCCGAGCAGTACTTC	CSVELVGREAEQYF
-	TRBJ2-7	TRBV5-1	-	TGCGCCAGCGTCGGAGAAACTTCCTACGAGCAGTACTTC	CASVGETSYEQYF
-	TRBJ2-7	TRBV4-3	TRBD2	TGCGCCAGCAGCCAAGATGGCGGGAGTACCTACGAGCAGTACTTC	CASSQDGGSTYEQYF
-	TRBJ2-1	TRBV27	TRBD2	TGTGCCAGCAGTGTACCCGGGACTAGGAGCTTCCATGAGCAGTTCTTC	CASSVPGTRSFHEQFF
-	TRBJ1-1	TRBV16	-	TGTGCCAGCAGCCCTAAGTCAAGGCAGGGAGAAGCTTTCTTT	CASSPKSRQGEAFF
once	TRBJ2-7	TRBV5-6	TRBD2	TGTGCCAGCAGCTTGGGAAGCGGGAGGGACCAGCAGTACTTC	CASSLGSGRDQQYF